This T cell receptor (beta chain) emerged from a study of blood T cell repertoires in COVID-19 (dated by TCRdb to 2020 to 2022). About the full investigation: Samples covering the acute and convalescent phases of COVID-19 were provided by collaborators in the United States, Italy and Spain. The prospective study material was composed of cDNA or gDNA derived from T cells, B-cell-depleted T cells, or PBMCs. Deeply sampled blood TCRbeta repertoires from subjects exposed to, actively infected with, or recovered from COVID-19 were included in the dataset. The repertoires were released in a freely available public database meant as a resource for research on the immune response to SARS-CoV-2. The samples were drawn from the first 160 participants of the ongoing ImmuneRACE study and from 1,254 subjects provided by 6 global collaborators. Sample metadata almost always included a de-identified subject ID, COVID-19 status, age in years and sex. Where available, HLA class I and class II types were obtained from metadata supplied by the sample provider rather than from assay-based typing. Overall results and qualifications from the work: The quantity of clinical and demographic metadata differed by source and by participant and was supplied without curation.

Each collaborating institution followed its own protocols to collect whole blood in K2EDTA tubes. For TCRbeta analysis, collaborators shipped samples as frozen whole blood, isolated PBMCs, or DNA extracted from either of those sample types. TCRbeta CDR3 regions were amplified from genomic DNA by means of the immunoSEQ Assay, a bias-controlled multiplex PCR. Under the source paper's analysis protocol: The number of nucleated cells in each sample was estimated from the amplification of reference gene primers within the assay. To quantify the absolute abundance of each unique TCRbeta CDR3 rearrangement, sequence reads were collapsed and filtered. For each sample, productive Simpson clonality was calculated as the square root of Simpson's diversity index across productive rearrangements. TCRdb mirrors the immuneACCESS table, restricted to in-frame sequences. Some clones are absent from its copies; in checked studies, under half trace to an unresolved V gene, and the reason for the others is unknown. The V and J calls and clone size were taken over from that table, and D and trimming were inferred from the DNA. This sample has about 81,000 clones in its table, and 91% of those were observed once. The ten top clones hold 1.9% of the sample.

Comment on this clone: It has no known antigen specificity. No much larger clone is present one base from it, and per-base qualities are unavailable.

Here V drops 3 bases and J drops 10 bases, and the junction holds 9 bases not matched to any gene. The CDR3 runs 13 amino acids, cysteine and phenylalanine included. Just CDR3 DNA is preserved here, 39 bases in frame from base 1. From the germline V gene, CDR1 is SGHRS and CDR2 is YFSETQ. Recombination joined TRBV5-1 with TRBJ1-1, with 7 junctional bases fitting TRBD1. The sample consisted of peripheral blood. The clonotype originates from a woman aged 45-60 years in a cohort sampled during active COVID-19. CDR3 sequence: CASSSNRGNLAFF. DNA sequence: TGCGCCAGCAGCTCCAACAGGGGTAATCTAGCTTTCTTT.